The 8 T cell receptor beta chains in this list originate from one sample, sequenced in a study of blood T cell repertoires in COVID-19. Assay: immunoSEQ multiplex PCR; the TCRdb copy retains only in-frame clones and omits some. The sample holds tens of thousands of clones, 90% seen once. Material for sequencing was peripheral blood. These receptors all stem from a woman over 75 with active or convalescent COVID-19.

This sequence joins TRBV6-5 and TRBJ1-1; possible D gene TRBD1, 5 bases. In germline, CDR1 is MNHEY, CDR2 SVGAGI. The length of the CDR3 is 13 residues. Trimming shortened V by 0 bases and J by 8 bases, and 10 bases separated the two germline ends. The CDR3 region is CASSYSRQTEAFF. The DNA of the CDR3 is TGTGCCAGCAGTTACTCGAGACAGACCGAAGCTTTCTTT.

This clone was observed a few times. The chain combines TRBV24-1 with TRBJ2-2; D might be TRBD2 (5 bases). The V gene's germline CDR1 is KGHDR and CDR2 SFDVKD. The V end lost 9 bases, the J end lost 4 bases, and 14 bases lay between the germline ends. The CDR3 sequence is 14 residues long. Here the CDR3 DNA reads TGTGCCACCCGAGGTTTGGGGAGCACCGGGGAGCTGTTTTTT. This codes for CATRGLGSTGELFF.

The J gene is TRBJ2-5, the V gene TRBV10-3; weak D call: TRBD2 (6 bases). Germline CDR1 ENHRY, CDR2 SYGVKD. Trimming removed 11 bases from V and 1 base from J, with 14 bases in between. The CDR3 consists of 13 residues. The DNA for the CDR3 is TGTGCCGCCGGGGGACTGGGCCAAGAGACCCAGTACTTC. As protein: CAAGGLGQETQYF.

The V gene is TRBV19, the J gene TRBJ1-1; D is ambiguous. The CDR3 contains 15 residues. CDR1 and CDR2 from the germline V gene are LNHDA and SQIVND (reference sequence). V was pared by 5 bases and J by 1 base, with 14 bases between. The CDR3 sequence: CASSPSWASNTEAFF. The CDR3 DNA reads TGTGCCAGTAGTCCCTCGTGGGCCTCGAACACTGAAGCTTTCTTT.

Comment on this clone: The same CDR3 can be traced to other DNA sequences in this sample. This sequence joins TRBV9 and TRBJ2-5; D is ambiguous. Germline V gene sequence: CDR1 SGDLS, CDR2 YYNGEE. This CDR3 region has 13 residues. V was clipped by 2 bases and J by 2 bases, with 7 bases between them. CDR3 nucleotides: TGTGCCAGCAGCGTGAACTCGCAAGAGACCCAGTACTTC. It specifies CASSVNSQETQYF.

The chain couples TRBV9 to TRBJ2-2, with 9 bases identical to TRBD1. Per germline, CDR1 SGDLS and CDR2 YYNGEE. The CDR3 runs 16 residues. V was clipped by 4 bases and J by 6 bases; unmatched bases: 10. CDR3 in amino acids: CASSLTPGQGSGELFF. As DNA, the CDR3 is TGTGCCAGCAGCCTCACCCCGGGACAGGGTTCCGGGGAGCTGTTTTTT.

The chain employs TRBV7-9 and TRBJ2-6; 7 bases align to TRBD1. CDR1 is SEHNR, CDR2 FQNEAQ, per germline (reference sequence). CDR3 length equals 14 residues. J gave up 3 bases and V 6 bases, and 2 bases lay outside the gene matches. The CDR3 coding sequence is TGTGCCAGCAGGCAGGGGGATGGGGCCAACGTCCTGACTTTC. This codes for CASRQGDGANVLTF.

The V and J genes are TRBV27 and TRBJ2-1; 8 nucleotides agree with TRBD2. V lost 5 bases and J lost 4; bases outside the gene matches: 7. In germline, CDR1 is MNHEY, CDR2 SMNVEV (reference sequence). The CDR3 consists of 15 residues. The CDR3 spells CASSAPGLVYNEQFF. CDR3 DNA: TGTGCCAGCAGTGCACCGGGACTAGTGTACAATGAGCAGTTCTTC.